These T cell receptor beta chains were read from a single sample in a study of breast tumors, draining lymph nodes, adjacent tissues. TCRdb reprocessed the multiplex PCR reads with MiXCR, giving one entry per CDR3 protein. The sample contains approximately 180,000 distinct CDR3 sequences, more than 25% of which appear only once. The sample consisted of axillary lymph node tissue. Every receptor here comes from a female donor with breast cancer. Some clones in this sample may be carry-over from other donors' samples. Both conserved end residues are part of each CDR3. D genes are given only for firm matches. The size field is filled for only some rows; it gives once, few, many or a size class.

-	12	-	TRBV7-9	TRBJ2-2	TGTGCCAGCAGCCGAGGGGCAGGGGAGCTGTTTTTT	CASSRGAGELFF
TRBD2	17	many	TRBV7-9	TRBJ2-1	TGTGCCAGCAGCCTGATGACTAGCGGGGAACACTACAATGAGCAGTTCTTC	CASSLMTSGEHYNEQFF
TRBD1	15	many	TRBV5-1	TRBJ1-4	TGCGCCAGCAGCACCGGGGGACAGGGAGGTGAAAAACTGTTTTTT	CASSTGGQGGEKLFF
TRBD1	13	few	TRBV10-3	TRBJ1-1	TGTGCCATCAGTGGGCAGGGGGACACTGAAGCTTTCTTT	CAISGQGDTEAFF
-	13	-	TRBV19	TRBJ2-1	TGTGCCAGTAGTAGTGCAAGAGGGAATAGGCAGTTCTTC	CASSSARGNRQFF
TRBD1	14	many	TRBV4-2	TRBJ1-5	TGTGCCAGCAGCCAAGATTCAGGGGGCCAGCCCCAGCATTTT	CASSQDSGGQPQHF
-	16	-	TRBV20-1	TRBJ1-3	TGCAGTGCTAAAGTTCCAAGGCAGGACACTGGAAACACCATATATTTT	CSAKVPRQDTGNTIYF
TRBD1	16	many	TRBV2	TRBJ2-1	TGTGCCAGCAGTGAAGTCGACAGGGGGGACTACAATGAGCAGTTCTTC	CASSEVDRGDYNEQFF
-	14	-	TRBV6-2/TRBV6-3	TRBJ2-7	TGTGCCAGCAGGACACAGAGGGTACCTTACGAGCAGTACTTC	CASRTQRVPYEQYF
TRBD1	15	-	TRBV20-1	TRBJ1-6	TGCAGTGCAACCGGGACAGGGACGAGGCCCTCACCCCTCCACTTT	CSATGTGTRPSPLHF